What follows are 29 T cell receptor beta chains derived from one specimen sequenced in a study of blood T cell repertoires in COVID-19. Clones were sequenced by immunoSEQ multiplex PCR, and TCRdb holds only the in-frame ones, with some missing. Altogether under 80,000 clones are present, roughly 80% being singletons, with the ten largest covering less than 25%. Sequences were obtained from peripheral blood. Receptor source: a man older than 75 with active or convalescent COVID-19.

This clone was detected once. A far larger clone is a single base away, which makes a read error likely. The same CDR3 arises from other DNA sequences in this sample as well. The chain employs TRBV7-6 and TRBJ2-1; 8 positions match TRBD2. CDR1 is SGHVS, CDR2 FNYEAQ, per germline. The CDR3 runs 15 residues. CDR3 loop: CASSLERGGGNEQFF. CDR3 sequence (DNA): TGCGCCAGCAGCTTAGAACGGGGGGGAGGGAATGAGCAGTTCTTC.

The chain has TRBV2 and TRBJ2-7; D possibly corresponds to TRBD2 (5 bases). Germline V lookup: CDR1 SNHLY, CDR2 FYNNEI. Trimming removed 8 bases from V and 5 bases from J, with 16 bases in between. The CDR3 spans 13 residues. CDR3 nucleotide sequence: TGTGCCAGCTTCGTGGACTTCGGCGACGAGCAGTACTTC. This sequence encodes CASFVDFGDEQYF.

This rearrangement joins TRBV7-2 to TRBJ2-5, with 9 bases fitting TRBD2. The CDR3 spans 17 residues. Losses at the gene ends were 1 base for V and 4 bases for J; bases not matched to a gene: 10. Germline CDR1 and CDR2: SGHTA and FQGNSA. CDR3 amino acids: CASSLVGGGAGGETQYF. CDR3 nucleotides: TGTGCCAGCAGCTTAGTCGGCGGGGGGGCGGGGGGAGAGACCCAGTACTTC.

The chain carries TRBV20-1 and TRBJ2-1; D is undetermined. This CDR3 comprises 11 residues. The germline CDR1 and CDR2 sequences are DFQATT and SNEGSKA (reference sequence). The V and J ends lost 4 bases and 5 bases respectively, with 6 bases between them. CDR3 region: CSATVDNEQFF. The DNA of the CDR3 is TGCAGTGCTACGGTAGACAATGAGCAGTTCTTC.

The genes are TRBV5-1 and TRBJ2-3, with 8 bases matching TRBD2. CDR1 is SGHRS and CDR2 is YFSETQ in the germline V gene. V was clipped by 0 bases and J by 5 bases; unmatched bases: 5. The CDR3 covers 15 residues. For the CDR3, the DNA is TGCGCCAGCAGCTTGGCGCTAGCGGGTGGAGATACGCAGTATTTT. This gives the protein CASSLALAGGDTQYF.

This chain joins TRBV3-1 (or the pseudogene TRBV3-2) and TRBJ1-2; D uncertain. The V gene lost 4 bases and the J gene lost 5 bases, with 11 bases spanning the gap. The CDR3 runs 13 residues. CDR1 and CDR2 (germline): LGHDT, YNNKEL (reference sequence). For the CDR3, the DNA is TGTGCCAGCAGCCGTCAGCGGAATTATGGCTACACCTTC. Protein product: CASSRQRNYGYTF.

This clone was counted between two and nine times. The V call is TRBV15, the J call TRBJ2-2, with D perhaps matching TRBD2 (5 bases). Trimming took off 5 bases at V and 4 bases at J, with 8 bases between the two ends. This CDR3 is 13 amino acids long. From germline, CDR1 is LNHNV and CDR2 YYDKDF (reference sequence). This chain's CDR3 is CATSETSTGELFF. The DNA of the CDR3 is TGTGCCACCAGCGAAACTAGCACCGGGGAGCTGTTTTTT.

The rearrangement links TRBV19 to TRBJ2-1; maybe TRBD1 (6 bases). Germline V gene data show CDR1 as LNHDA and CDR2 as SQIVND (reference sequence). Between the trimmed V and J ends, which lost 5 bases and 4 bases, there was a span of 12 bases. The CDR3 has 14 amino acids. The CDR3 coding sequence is TGTGCCAGTAGTTCCGGACAGAAATACAATGAGCAGTTCTTC. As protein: CASSSGQKYNEQFF.

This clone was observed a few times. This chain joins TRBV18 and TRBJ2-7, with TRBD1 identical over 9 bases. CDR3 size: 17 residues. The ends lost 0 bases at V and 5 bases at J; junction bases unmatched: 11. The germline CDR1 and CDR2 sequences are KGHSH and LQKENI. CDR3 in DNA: TGTGCCAGCTCACCACCGGTGGAGGACAGGGGTCACAACGAGCAGTACTTC. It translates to CASSPPVEDRGHNEQYF.

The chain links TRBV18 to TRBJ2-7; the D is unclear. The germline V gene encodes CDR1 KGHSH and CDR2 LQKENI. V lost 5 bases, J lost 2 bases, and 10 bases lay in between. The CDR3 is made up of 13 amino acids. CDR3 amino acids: CASSVQSPYEQYF. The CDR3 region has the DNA TGTGCCAGCTCAGTACAGAGCCCCTACGAGCAGTACTTC.

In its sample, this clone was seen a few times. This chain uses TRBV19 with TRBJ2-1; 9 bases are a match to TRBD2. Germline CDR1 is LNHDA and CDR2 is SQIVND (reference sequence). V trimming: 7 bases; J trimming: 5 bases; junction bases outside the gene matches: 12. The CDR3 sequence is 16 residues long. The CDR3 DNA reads TGTGCCAGTAAAGGGCTAGCGGGGCCAAATAACAATGAGCAGTTCTTC. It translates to CASKGLAGPNNNEQFF.

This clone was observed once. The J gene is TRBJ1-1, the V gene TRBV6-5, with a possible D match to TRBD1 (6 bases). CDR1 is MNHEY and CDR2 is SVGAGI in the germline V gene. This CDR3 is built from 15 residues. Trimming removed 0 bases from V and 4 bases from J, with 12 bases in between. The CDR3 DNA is TGTGCCAGCAGTTACTCCGGGGGGCAGGGCACTGAAGCTTTCTTT. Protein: CASSYSGGQGTEAFF.

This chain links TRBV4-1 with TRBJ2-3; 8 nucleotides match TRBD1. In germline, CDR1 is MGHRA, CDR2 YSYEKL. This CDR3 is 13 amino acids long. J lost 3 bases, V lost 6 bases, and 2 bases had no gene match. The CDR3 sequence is CASRRQGTDTQYF. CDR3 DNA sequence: TGCGCCAGCAGGAGACAGGGGACAGATACGCAGTATTTT.

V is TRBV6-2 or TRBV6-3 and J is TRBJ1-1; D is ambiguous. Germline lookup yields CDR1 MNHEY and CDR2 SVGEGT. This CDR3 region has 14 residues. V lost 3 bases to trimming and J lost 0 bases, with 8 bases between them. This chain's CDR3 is CASSYAVMNTEAFF. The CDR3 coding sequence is TGTGCCAGCAGTTATGCAGTCATGAACACTGAAGCTTTCTTT.

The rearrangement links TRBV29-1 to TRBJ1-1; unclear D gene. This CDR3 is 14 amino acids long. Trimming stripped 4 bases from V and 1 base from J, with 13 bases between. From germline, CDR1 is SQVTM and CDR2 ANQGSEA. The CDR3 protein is CSVAAGNQNTEAFF. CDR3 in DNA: TGCAGCGTTGCCGCGGGGAATCAGAACACTGAAGCTTTCTTT.

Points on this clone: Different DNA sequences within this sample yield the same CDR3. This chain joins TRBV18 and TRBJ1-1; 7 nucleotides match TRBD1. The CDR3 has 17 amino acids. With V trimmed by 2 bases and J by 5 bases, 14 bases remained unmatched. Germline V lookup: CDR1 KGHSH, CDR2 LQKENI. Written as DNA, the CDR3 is TGTGCCAGCTCACCAGACTGGGGAAGGGGGCCGAATACTGAAGCTTTCTTT. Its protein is CASSPDWGRGPNTEAFF.

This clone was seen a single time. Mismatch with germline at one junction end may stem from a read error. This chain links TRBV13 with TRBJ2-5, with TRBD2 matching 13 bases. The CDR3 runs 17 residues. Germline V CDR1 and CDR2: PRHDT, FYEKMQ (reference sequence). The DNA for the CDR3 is TGTGCCCGCAGCTCAACTAGCGGGGGGGCCTTCGGGGAGACCCAGTACTTC. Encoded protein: CARSSTSGGAFGETQYF.

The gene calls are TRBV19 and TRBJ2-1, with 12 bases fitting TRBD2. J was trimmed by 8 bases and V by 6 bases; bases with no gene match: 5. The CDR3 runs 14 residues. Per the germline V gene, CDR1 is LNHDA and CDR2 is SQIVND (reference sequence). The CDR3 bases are TGTGCCAGTAGAAGACTAGCGGGAGACGATGAGCAGTTCTTC. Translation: CASRRLAGDDEQFF.

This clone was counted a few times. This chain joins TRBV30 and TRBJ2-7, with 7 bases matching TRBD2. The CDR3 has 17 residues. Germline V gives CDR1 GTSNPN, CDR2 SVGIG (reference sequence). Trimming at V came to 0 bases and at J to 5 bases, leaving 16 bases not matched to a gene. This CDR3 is CAWSVGRGRPGINEQYF. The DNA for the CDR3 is TGTGCCTGGAGTGTCGGGCGGGGGAGGCCGGGCATCAACGAGCAGTACTTC. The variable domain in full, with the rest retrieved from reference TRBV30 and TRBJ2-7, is SQTIHQWPATLVQPVGSPLSLECTVEGTSNPNLYWYRQAAGRGLQLLFYSVGIGQISSEVPQNLSASRPQDRQFILSSKKLLLSDSGFYLCAWSVGRGRPGINEQYFGPGTRLTVT.

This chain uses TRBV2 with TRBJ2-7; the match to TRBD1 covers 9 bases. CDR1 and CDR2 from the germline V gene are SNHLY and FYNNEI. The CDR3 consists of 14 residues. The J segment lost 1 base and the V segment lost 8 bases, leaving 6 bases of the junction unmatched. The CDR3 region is CASARDRDSYEQYF. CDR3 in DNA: TGTGCCAGCGCAAGGGACAGGGATTCCTACGAGCAGTACTTC.

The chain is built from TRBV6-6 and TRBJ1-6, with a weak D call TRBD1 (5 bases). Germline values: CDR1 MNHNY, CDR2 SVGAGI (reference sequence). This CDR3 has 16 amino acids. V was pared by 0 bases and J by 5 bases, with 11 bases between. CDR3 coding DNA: TGTGCCAGCAGTTACTCTGACAGCATAGATAATTCACCCCTCCACTTT. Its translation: CASSYSDSIDNSPLHF.

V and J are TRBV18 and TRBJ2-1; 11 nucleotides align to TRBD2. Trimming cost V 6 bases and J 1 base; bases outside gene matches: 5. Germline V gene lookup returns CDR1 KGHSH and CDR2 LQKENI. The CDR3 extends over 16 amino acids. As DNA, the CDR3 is TGTGCCAGCTCTCCTCCTAGCGGGAGGTCCTACAATGAGCAGTTCTTC. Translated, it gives CASSPPSGRSYNEQFF.

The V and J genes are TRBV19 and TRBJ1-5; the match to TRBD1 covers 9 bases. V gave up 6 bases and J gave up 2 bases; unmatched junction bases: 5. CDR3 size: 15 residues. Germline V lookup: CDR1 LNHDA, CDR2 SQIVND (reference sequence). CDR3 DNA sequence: TGTGCCAGTAGCCCCCGGGACAGGGGCAATCAGCCCCAGCATTTT. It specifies CASSPRDRGNQPQHF.

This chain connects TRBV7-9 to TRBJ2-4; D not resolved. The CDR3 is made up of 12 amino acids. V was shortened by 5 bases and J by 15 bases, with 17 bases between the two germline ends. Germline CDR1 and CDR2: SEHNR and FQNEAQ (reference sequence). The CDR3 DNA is TGTGCCAGCAGCCCCGGCGTGGGCCCCTCGTACTTC. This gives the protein CASSPGVGPSYF. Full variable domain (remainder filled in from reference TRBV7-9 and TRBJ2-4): DTGVSQNPRHKITKRGQNVTFRCDPISEHNRLYWYRQTLGQGPEFLTYFQNEAQLEKSRLLSDRFSAERPKGSFSTLEIQRTEQGDSAMYLCASSPGVGPSYFGAGTRLSVL.

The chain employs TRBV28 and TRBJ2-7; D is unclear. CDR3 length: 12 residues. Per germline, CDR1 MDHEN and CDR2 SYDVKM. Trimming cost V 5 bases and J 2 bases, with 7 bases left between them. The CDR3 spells CASSTYTYEQYF. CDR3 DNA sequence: TGTGCCAGCAGTACCTATACCTACGAGCAGTACTTC.

CDR3 sequence (DNA): TGTGCCAGCTCGGTTCAGGACAGGATTTCCTACGAGCAGTACTTC. It is translated as CASSVQDRISYEQYF. The chain recombines TRBV6-5 with TRBJ2-7; 7 nucleotides line up with TRBD1. The germline CDR1 and CDR2 sequences are MNHEY and SVGAGI. Trimming cost V 8 bases and J 1 base; bases outside gene matches: 11. The CDR3 consists of 15 residues.

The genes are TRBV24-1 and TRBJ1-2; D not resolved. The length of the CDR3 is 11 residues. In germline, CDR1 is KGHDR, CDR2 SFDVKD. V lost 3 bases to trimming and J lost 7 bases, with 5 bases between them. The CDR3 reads CATSDPGGYTF. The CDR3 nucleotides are TGTGCCACCAGTGATCCAGGTGGCTACACCTTC.

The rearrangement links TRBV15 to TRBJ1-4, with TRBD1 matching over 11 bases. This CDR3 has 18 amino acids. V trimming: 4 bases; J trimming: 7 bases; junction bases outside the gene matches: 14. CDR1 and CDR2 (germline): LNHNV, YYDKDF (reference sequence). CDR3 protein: CATSTRAGTGGLGEKLFF. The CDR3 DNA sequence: TGTGCCACCAGCACCCGGGCCGGGACAGGGGGTCTGGGTGAAAAACTGTTTTTT. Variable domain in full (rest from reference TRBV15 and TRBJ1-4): DAMVIQNPRYQVTQFGKPVTLSCSQTLNHNVMYWYQQKSSQAPKLLFHYYDKDFNNEADTPDNFQSRRPNTSFCFLDIRSPGLGDTAMYLCATSTRAGTGGLGEKLFFGSGTQLSVL.

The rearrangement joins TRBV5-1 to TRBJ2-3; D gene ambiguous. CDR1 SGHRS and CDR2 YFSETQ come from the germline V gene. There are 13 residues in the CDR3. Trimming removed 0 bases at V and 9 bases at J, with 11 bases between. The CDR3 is CASSLALARTQYF. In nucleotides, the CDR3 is TGCGCCAGCAGCTTGGCCTTAGCTAGGACGCAGTATTTT.